The 3 T cell receptor beta chains in this list originate from one sample, sequenced in a study of cytomegalovirus exposure and HLA in healthy donors. PCR involved 60 Vbeta and 13 Jbeta primers. TCRdb's copy holds only in-frame clones and misses some; the assay was immunoSEQ multiplex PCR. The sample lists approximately 130,000 clones, 60% to 85% occurring once. The specimen was PBMCs. Every receptor here comes from a man younger than 45 in good health and CMV-seronegative.

This clone occurred a few times. J is TRBJ2-5 and V is TRBV13; the D gene is possibly TRBD2 (5 bases). Looked up from germline, CDR1 is PRHDT and CDR2 is FYEKMQ (reference sequence). This CDR3 has 13 residues. The V end was cut by 2 bases, the J end by 3 bases, with 7 bases between. CDR3: CASSLRGKETQYF. CDR3 in DNA: TGTGCCAGCAGCTTACGAGGGAAAGAGACCCAGTACTTC.

The gene calls are TRBV11-1 and TRBJ2-1; D might be TRBD1 (6 bases). With 4 bases removed from V and 4 bases from J, the gap between germline ends came to 17 bases. This CDR3 is 16 amino acids long. The germline CDR1 and CDR2 sequences are SGHAT and FQDESV (reference sequence). In DNA, the CDR3 is TGTGCCAGCAGCTCAGGGGCTGAATCTAGGTACAATGAGCAGTTCTTC. It specifies CASSSGAESRYNEQFF.

V is TRBV7-3 and J is TRBJ2-3, with 14 bases lining up with TRBD2. The J segment lost 3 bases and the V segment lost 5 bases, leaving 10 bases of the junction unmatched. In germline, CDR1 is SGHTA, CDR2 FQGTGA. CDR3 length equals 18 residues. The CDR3 sequence is CASSPRLAGGLGTDTQYF. The CDR3, as DNA: TGTGCCAGCAGCCCCCGACTAGCGGGAGGGCTGGGGACAGATACGCAGTATTTT.